This T cell receptor (beta chain) emerged from a study of identical twins (TCRdb year 2016). The study in broad terms: To test whether fetal clonotypes persist, this study deep-sequenced TCR alpha and beta repertoires from monozygotic twins, from unrelated adults of various ages, and from cord blood. Replicate twin experiments were performed at different times using different library preparation protocols to rule out contamination. The paper's findings and limits, for the study overall: Recombination models systematically underestimated out-of-frame TCR alpha sharing in monozygotic twins but agreed with sharing between unrelated individuals. Fewer insertions were carried by abundant cord blood beta clonotypes, a similar but weaker trend appeared in young adult naive repertoires, and no such trend appeared in memory repertoires. Because the same donors could not be followed over many years, the conclusions depended on cross-sectional statistical analysis. Compared with coincidental sharing between unrelated individuals, out-of-frame TCR alpha sequences shared between twins had an excess of sequences with low generation probability. Zero-insertion analyses could be partly confounded by invariant T cells such as MAIT and iNKT, although diverse VJ usage argued against such confounding for most clonotypes. Excess twin sharing in beta out-of-frame sequences was weaker because fewer shared sequences lowered the signal-to-noise ratio.

All donors were healthy Caucasians. The twin cohort comprised three pairs of female monozygotic twins, all aged about 18 to 30 years. Positive isolation kits from Invitrogen were used to isolate CD4+ and CD8+ T cell populations. There are a few counts of this clonotype. Its binding antigen is unknown. No much larger clonotype is one base removed from it; base qualities were not supplied. The V end loses 4 bases and the J end loses 5 bases, and a stretch of 14 bases separates them. Taken from the germline V gene, the CDR1 and CDR2 loops are KGHDR and SFDVKD. Counted from cysteine to phenylalanine, this CDR3 has 15 amino acids. The entry retains the CDR3 DNA only, 45 bases that are in frame from base 1. The library relied on 5' RACE. Instrument on record: Illumina HiSeq 2000. Template switching added a universal primer binding site, and the final cDNA carried a unique molecular identifier that allowed TCR cDNA molecules to be counted accurately. Specific primers in the conserved constant-segment region were used to synthesize first-strand cDNA for TCR alpha and beta chains. To control for contamination, every cDNA library carried two barcodes: a SMART-Mk sample barcode plus Illumina barcodes. TruSeq adapter sequences along with Illumina sample barcodes were introduced in two successive PCR steps. TCR alpha and beta cDNA libraries were sequenced on the Illumina HiSeq platform with custom primers. The authors' pipeline ran thus. MiGEC was used to process raw reads and extract unique molecular identifiers, and MiXCR was used to find CDR3 positions. For each individual, recombination models were inferred using an EM algorithm with the repgenHMM and IGoR tools. Shared clonotypes were analyzed with the tcR package in R, and sharing was normalized by the product of cloneset sizes. To study raw recombination without the effects of thymic and clonal selection, out-of-frame nonproductive sequences were analyzed. TCRdb reprocessed the public reads (quality trimming at Q25 with fastp, clone calling with MiXCR) and kept in-frame beta chains. Each entry is one CDR3 protein sequence, shown with its most common DNA and genes. Clone size and V and J calls follow TCRdb, not the original study. The sample table records around 490,000 distinct CDR3 sequences; more than 20% of these occur just once. The top ten clones comprise approximately 0.49% of the sample.

This same sample was also taken into another study, of yellow fever vaccine responses in identical twins. The second investigation adds: The authors reported that the T cell response to vaccination in identical twins appeared partly convergent and partly personalized. Focusing on identical twins, the study followed the T cell clones that responded to the vaccine, and did so with precision.

The TCR sequence derives from a woman aged 18-35 years in good health. The rearranged segments are TRBV24-1 and TRBJ1-5; TRBD1 is a weak D gene call, 6 bases matching. The material sequenced was CD4+ T cells sorted from blood. The DNA sequence reads TGTGCCACCAGTGACCGCGGGGGCGGCGATCAGCCCCAGCATTTT. Its coded protein is CATSDRGGGDQPQHF.